The T cell receptor beta chain under discussion was sequenced for a study of T cell repertoires in cytomegalovirus infection. The germline gives CDR1 DFQATT, CDR2 SNEGSKA (reference sequence). V lost 1 base and J 4 bases, leaving 12 bases between the germline ends. The CDR3 consists of 14 residues. TCRdb independently ran MiXCR on the reads; one entry per CDR3 protein. The profile shows around 530,000 distinct CDR3 sequences, approximately 26% of them singletons. This clonotype was detected only a few times. The antigen remains unidentified. Findings and limits, study-wide: CMV-specific TCR beta clonotypes restricted by HLA-C were the ones dominating the ex vivo response.

The sample taken for sequencing was PBMCs. The V call is TRBV20-1, the J call TRBJ2-3, with D perhaps matching TRBD2 (5 bases). The TCR sequence derives from a human donor in good health (CMV status not recorded). Some clones in this sample may be carry-over from other donors' samples. CDR3 sequence (DNA): TGCAGTGCTAGAGGGGGAGTGGGCCCAGATACGCAGTATTTT. Amino acid sequence: CSARGGVGPDTQYF.